These 12 T cell receptor beta chains originate from one sample sequenced in a study of Tregs in tolerant kidney transplant recipients. Produced via immunoSEQ multiplex PCR; TCRdb's table is partial and in-frame only. The sample records more than 60,000 clones, roughly nine tenths being singletons. The specimen comprised CD4+ T cells from blood, sampled before the transplant. These receptors were collected from a human donor who received a combined kidney and bone marrow transplant.

V usage is TRBV5-6 and J usage is TRBJ2-1, with 9 bases that match TRBD2. V was clipped by 1 base and J by 15 bases; unmatched bases: 8. CDR1 and CDR2 from the germline V gene are SGHDT and YYEEEE. The CDR3 consists of 13 residues. The CDR3 sequence is CASSLKRREGAFF. DNA for the CDR3: TGTGCCAGCAGCTTGAAACGGCGGGAGGGCGCGTTCTTC. Full variable domain (remainder filled in from reference TRBV5-6 and TRBJ2-1): DAGVTQSPTHLIKTRGQQVTLRCSPKSGHDTVSWYQQALGQGPQFIFQYYEEEERQRGNFPDRFSGHQFPNYSSELNVNALLLGDSALYLCASSLKRREGAFFGPGTRLTVL.

The V and J genes are TRBV29-1 and TRBJ2-3, with D uncertain. CDR3 length equals 13 residues. Deletions cut 4 bases from V and 2 bases from J, with 10 bases between. Looked up from germline, CDR1 is SQVTM and CDR2 is ANQGSEA. CDR3 coding DNA: TGCAGCGTTGGCGGCCCACTCACAGATACGCAGTATTTT. This codes for CSVGGPLTDTQYF.

The genes are TRBV5-1 and TRBJ1-3; TRBD1 is a possible D gene (6 bases). Per the germline V gene, CDR1 is SGHRS and CDR2 is YFSETQ. The V end lost 4 bases, the J end lost 8 bases, and 19 bases lay between the germline ends. This CDR3 spans 15 amino acids. CDR3 DNA sequence: TGCGCCAGCAGCCCCGGACAGCCTGGAACGGACACCATATATTTT. It yields the protein CASSPGQPGTDTIYF.

V is TRBV27 and J is TRBJ2-7; the match to TRBD1 covers 9 bases. CDR1 and CDR2 from the germline V gene are MNHEY and SMNVEV (reference sequence). This CDR3 is built from 14 residues. V trimming: 8 bases; J trimming: 3 bases; junction bases outside the gene matches: 8. The CDR3 region has the DNA TGTGCCAGCCGCGGGACAGGGCTTTTCTACGAGCAGTACTTC. Protein: CASRGTGLFYEQYF.

The chain links TRBV6-6 to TRBJ1-2, with 8 bases aligning to TRBD1. This CDR3 spans 16 amino acids. CDR1 and CDR2 from the germline V gene are MNHNY and SVGAGI (reference sequence). V gave up 2 bases and J gave up 1 base; unmatched junction bases: 6. The chain's CDR3 is CASSYRTTGGNYGYTF. CDR3 in DNA: TGTGCCAGCAGTTACAGGACTACAGGGGGTAACTATGGCTACACCTTC.

In DNA form, the CDR3 reads TGTGCCAGCAGTTTATTAGGGACACAGGATAGCAATCAGCCCCAGCATTTT. It specifies CASSLLGTQDSNQPQHF. The V and J genes are TRBV28 and TRBJ1-5; the D gene is possibly TRBD1 (6 bases). Trimming removed 1 base from V and 0 bases from J, with 13 bases in between. Germline V gives CDR1 MDHEN, CDR2 SYDVKM. This CDR3 is built from 17 residues.

The chain links TRBV10-3 to TRBJ1-1, with 7 bases matching TRBD1. This CDR3 spans 14 amino acids. Germline trimming cut 5 bases from V and 4 bases from J; bases unmatched to any gene: 7. CDR1 ENHRY and CDR2 SYGVKD come from the germline V gene. The CDR3 is CAISQGGAVTEAFF. DNA of the CDR3: TGTGCCATCAGTCAAGGGGGCGCGGTCACTGAAGCTTTCTTT.

The chain recombines TRBV28 with TRBJ1-2; 7 bases line up with TRBD1. Trimming removed 6 bases from V and 3 bases from J; junction bases left unmatched: 13. This CDR3 has 16 residues. Germline V gives CDR1 MDHEN, CDR2 SYDVKM. DNA of the CDR3: TGTGCCAGCAGCTCCCCGGAAGAAACAGGGGACTATGGCTACACCTTC. Its protein is CASSSPEETGDYGYTF.

There are many counts of this clone. The chain recombines TRBV5-6 with TRBJ2-2; no reliable D call. Germline V gene sequence: CDR1 SGHDT, CDR2 YYEEEE. The CDR3 runs to 13 residues. The V and J ends lost 4 bases and 5 bases respectively, with 9 bases between them. CDR3 sequence (DNA): TGTGCCAGCAGCGAGGAAGTGACCGGGGAGCTGTTTTTT. It is translated as CASSEEVTGELFF.

The chain couples TRBV15 to TRBJ2-7, with 9 bases that match TRBD1. Trimming took 8 bases from V and 7 from J; bases not matched to a gene: 12. In germline, CDR1 is LNHNV, CDR2 YYDKDF (reference sequence). This CDR3 has 14 amino acids. The CDR3 protein is CATHGGQGTGEQYF. Written as DNA, the CDR3 is TGTGCCACCCATGGGGGACAGGGCACGGGGGAGCAGTACTTC.

The chain has TRBV7-9 and TRBJ2-3, with TRBD1 identical over 8 bases. The junction had 1 base not matched to a gene; V was cut back by 4 bases and J by 1 base. The CDR3 runs 14 residues. Looked up from germline, CDR1 is SEHNR and CDR2 is FQNEAQ (reference sequence). The CDR3 sequence is CASSSDRGTDTQYF. As DNA, the CDR3 is TGTGCCAGCAGCTCGGACAGGGGCACAGATACGCAGTATTTT.

In its sample, this clone was seen a few times. CDR3 residues: CASEYDSEQYF. The CDR3 nucleotides read TGTGCCAGCGAGTATGATTCCGAGCAGTACTTC. This sequence joins TRBV2 and TRBJ2-7; D remains unclear. V was cut by 8 bases and J by 6 bases, with 11 bases left in between. The V gene's germline CDR1 is SNHLY and CDR2 FYNNEI. The CDR3 spans 11 residues.